This T cell receptor (beta chain) stems from a study of shared T cell receptors in the human thymus. This clone has more than one count but fewer than ten. Repertoires were generated with immunoSEQ multiplex PCR, while TCRdb's copy carries only in-frame clones and drops some. The profile shows about 710,000 clones, 87% of them singletons. CDR3 length equals 17 residues. From germline, CDR1 is LGHNT and CDR2 FRNRAP. V lost 0 bases, J lost 0 bases, and 11 bases lay in between. In addition, the sample was reused for a study of human thymus T cells. Per that study: Each of the donors was a healthy Finnish infant who was undergoing open corrective cardiac surgery for congenital heart defects. Thymus tissue for the work was resected from patients undergoing corrective heart surgery. Both thymic and peripheral blood repertoires showed apparently biased V and J usage.

The chain couples TRBV12-5 to TRBJ2-2; weak D call: TRBD2 (5 bases). This TCR was recovered from a boy younger than two with a congenital heart defect. Sequencing input: thymocytes. CDR3: CASGLVSGSANTGELFF. CDR3 sequence (DNA): TGTGCTAGTGGTTTGGTATCGGGTAGCGCGAACACCGGGGAGCTGTTTTTT.